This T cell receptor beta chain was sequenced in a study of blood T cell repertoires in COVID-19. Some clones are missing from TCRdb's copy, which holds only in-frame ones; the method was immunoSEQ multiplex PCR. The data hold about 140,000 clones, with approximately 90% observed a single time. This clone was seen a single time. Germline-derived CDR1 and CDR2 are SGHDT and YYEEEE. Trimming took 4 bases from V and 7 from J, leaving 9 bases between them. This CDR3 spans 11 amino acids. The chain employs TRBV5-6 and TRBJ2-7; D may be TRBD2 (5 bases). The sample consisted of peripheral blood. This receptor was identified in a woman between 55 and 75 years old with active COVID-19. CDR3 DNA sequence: TGTGCCAGCAGCCTTGGGAGAGAGCAGTACTTC. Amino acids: CASSLGREQYF.